This T cell receptor (beta chain) stems from a study of quantifying T cell responses using KT2 cells. Overall study: TCR alpha and beta constant-region primers primed reverse transcription of RNA.

A single-stranded UMI oligo with SP2 sequence was ligated to cDNA 3' ends. The first PCR ran roughly 4 cycles with an equimolar RC1.1 and RC1.2 beta primer mix. MiXCR, run by TCRdb on the UMI-ligation and nested PCR reads, gives a single entry per CDR3 protein. The sample lists roughly 51,000 distinct CDR3 sequences, more than 9% occurring once. CDR1 is DFQATT and CDR2 is SNEGSKA in the germline V gene (reference sequence). This CDR3 is built from 16 residues. Trimming left V 4 bases short and J 3 bases short, with 21 bases between. The chain carries TRBV20-1 and TRBJ2-5; D uncertain. The origin of this receptor is a human donor. Specimen: PBMCs spiked with cells of the T cell clone KT2. In DNA, the CDR3 is TGCAGTGCTACCTTCAGGCCGGTTGCCGGAAAAGAGACCCAGTACTTC. It codes for CSATFRPVAGKETQYF.